The 29 T cell receptor beta chains below were found in one sample sequenced in a study of early T cells in non-severe SARS-CoV-2 infection (dated by TCRdb to the early 2020s). Libraries were prepared through 5' RACE. The run used a NextSeq 500. Using fastp at Q25 and MiXCR, TCRdb reprocessed the public reads and kept productive beta chains. Each CDR3 protein appears once, grouped with its most common genes and DNA. The sample records tens of thousands of distinct CDR3 sequences, about 10% of which are singletons. 5.5% to 7% of the sample is taken by the ten largest. Sequencing used whole blood. These receptors were collected from an adult who was a healthcare worker with PCR-confirmed SARS-CoV-2 infection or an uninfected control (not recorded which).

This clonotype has at least ten counts. The chain joins TRBV29-1 to TRBJ2-7, with D unresolved. Per the germline V gene, CDR1 is SQVTM and CDR2 is ANQGSEA. The CDR3 is made up of 13 amino acids. V was shortened by 1 base and J by 7 bases, with 14 bases between the two germline ends. The CDR3 nucleotides are TGCAGCGTTGAAGTAGGGTTTGGCGGAGAGCAGTACTTC. Translation: CSVEVGFGGEQYF.

This clonotype was seen only a few times. This chain links TRBV14 with TRBJ2-5, with 12 positions matching TRBD2. This CDR3 has 16 residues. J gave up 5 bases and V 4 bases, and 8 bases lay outside the gene matches. Germline CDR1 SGHDN, CDR2 FVKESK. The CDR3, as DNA: TGTGCCAGCAGCCCAATACTAGCGGGAGGCGCGGAGACCCAGTACTTC. Translated, it gives CASSPILAGGAETQYF. Together with reference TRBV14 and TRBJ2-5, the CDR3 gives the full variable domain: EAGVTQFPSHSVIEKGQTVTLRCDPISGHDNLYWYRRVMGKEIKFLLHFVKESKQDESGMPNNRFLAERTGGTYSTLKVQPAELEDSGVYFCASSPILAGGAETQYFGPGTRLLVL.

This clonotype was observed at least ten times. V is TRBV20-1 and J is TRBJ2-5; tentative D call: TRBD1 (5 bases). The ends were cut back, 3 bases at V and 7 bases at J, with 12 bases in the middle. This CDR3 has 12 residues. Per germline, CDR1 DFQATT and CDR2 SNEGSKA (reference sequence). Written as DNA, the CDR3 is TGCAGTGCTAGCCCCAACACAGGGACCCAGTACTTC. This encodes CSASPNTGTQYF.

The J gene is TRBJ2-3, the V gene TRBV20-1, with D maybe TRBD2 (6 bases). This CDR3 spans 16 amino acids. V gave up 0 bases and J gave up 0 bases, with 13 bases separating them. The germline V gene has CDR1 DFQATT and CDR2 SNEGSKA (reference sequence). The CDR3 coding sequence is TGCAGTGCTAGAGATATACGGAGGGCCAGCACAGATACGCAGTATTTT. Translated: CSARDIRRASTDTQYF.

This clonotype has a count of ten or more. The rearrangement uses TRBV30 and TRBJ2-3, with 13 bases identical to TRBD2. CDR1 and CDR2 from the germline V gene are GTSNPN and SVGIG (reference sequence). The CDR3 length is 16 residues. V lost 0 bases to trimming and J lost 2 bases; unmatched junction nucleotides: 2. The CDR3 reads CAWSVGLAGDTDTQYF. The DNA for the CDR3 is TGTGCCTGGAGTGTTGGACTAGCGGGGGACACAGATACGCAGTATTTT.

The chain links TRBV7-9 to TRBJ2-1, with 10 bases that match TRBD2. The germline CDR1 and CDR2 sequences are SEHNR and FQNEAQ (reference sequence). Losses at the gene ends were 1 base for V and 8 bases for J; bases not matched to a gene: 8. The CDR3 length is 16 residues. The CDR3 here is CASSLVASGSWDEQFF. DNA for the CDR3: TGTGCCAGCAGCTTAGTCGCTAGCGGGAGCTGGGATGAGCAGTTCTTC. The full variable domain, its missing parts supplied by reference TRBV7-9 and TRBJ2-1, is DTGVSQNPRHKITKRGQNVTFRCDPISEHNRLYWYRQTLGQGPEFLTYFQNEAQLEKSRLLSDRFSAERPKGSFSTLEIQRTEQGDSAMYLCASSLVASGSWDEQFFGPGTRLTVL.

This clonotype appeared a few times. This rearrangement joins TRBV11-2 to TRBJ2-5; no firm D call. V gave up 6 bases and J gave up 1 base, with 12 bases separating them. Germline lookup yields CDR1 SGHAT and CDR2 FQNNGV. This CDR3 has 14 residues. The chain's CDR3 is CASRPWGSQETQYF. In DNA form, the CDR3 reads TGTGCCAGCAGACCCTGGGGTAGCCAAGAGACCCAGTACTTC.

At least ten counts were recorded for this clonotype. This chain joins TRBV25-1 and TRBJ2-7; no clear D gene. V lost 1 base and J 3 bases, leaving 7 bases between the germline ends. CDR1 and CDR2 (germline): MGHDK, SYGVNS. This CDR3 has 13 amino acids. This CDR3 is CASSESPGYEQYF. CDR3 sequence (DNA): TGTGCCAGCAGTGAATCTCCCGGCTACGAGCAGTACTTC.

The genes are TRBV12-3 or TRBV12-4 and TRBJ2-1; 10 nucleotides agree with TRBD2. The V gene end was trimmed by 5 bases and the J gene end by 1 base; junction bases not matched to a gene: 2. The CDR3 contains 15 residues. The CDR3 bases are TGTGCCAGCAGTCAGACTAGCGGGTCCTACAATGAGCAGTTCTTC. It encodes CASSQTSGSYNEQFF.

The V call is TRBV14, the J call TRBJ2-7; D is possibly TRBD1 (5 bases). This CDR3 has 13 residues. Between the trimmed V and J ends, which lost 4 bases and 6 bases, there was a span of 13 bases. Germline V gives CDR1 SGHDN, CDR2 FVKESK. This CDR3 is CASSPWAGREQYF. CDR3 DNA sequence: TGTGCCAGCAGCCCGTGGGCAGGGCGCGAGCAGTACTTC.

This clonotype was recorded at least ten times. This chain links TRBV6-2 or TRBV6-3 with TRBJ2-1, with TRBD2 identical over 13 bases. The germline gives CDR1 MNHEY, CDR2 SVGEGT. The CDR3 is 17 amino acids. J was trimmed by 4 bases and V by 2 bases; bases with no gene match: 5. CDR3 sequence (DNA): TGTGCCAGCAGTTACCTACCGGGACTAGCGGGATACAATGAGCAGTTCTTC. It yields the protein CASSYLPGLAGYNEQFF.

The rearrangement joins TRBV7-3 to TRBJ2-5; no firm D call. Germline V gene data show CDR1 as SGHTA and CDR2 as FQGTGA. The CDR3 consists of 16 residues. Trimming cost V 0 bases and J 1 base, with 12 bases left between them. Here the CDR3 DNA reads TGTGCCAGCAGCTTAACCGGCAGAAGATCCCAAGAGACCCAGTACTTC. It translates to CASSLTGRRSQETQYF.

This clonotype appeared a few times. The rearrangement uses TRBV7-3 and TRBJ1-1; a possible D gene is TRBD1 (6 bases). The CDR3 has 13 residues. Germline V gene data show CDR1 as SGHTA and CDR2 as FQGTGA. V gave up 5 bases and J gave up 2 bases, with 9 bases separating them. CDR3 loop: CASSPGANTEAFF. CDR3 DNA sequence: TGTGCCAGCAGCCCGGGGGCCAACACTGAAGCTTTCTTT.

Many counts were recorded for this clonotype. The chain recombines TRBV12-3 or TRBV12-4 with TRBJ1-3, with 7 bases aligning to TRBD1. Trimming removed 5 bases from V and 3 bases from J; junction bases left unmatched: 1. The CDR3 runs to 13 residues. CDR3 region: CASSRDSGNTIYF. The DNA for the CDR3 is TGTGCCAGCAGTCGGGACAGTGGAAACACCATATATTTT.

This clonotype was found many times. The chain carries TRBV27 and TRBJ2-7; 10 positions match TRBD2. Unmatched junction bases numbered 18, after V lost 6 bases and J lost 4 bases. Germline CDR1 reads MNHEY; CDR2 reads SMNVEV (reference sequence). The CDR3 consists of 18 residues. Written as DNA, the CDR3 is TGTGCCAGCAGCCGAGGGCCTTTTAGTACTAGCGGGATGTACGAGCAGTACTTC. Its translation: CASSRGPFSTSGMYEQYF.

Comments on this clonotype: A read error is possible here, since a much larger clone lies one base away. The chain uses TRBV18 and TRBJ1-3, with D unclear. CDR1 is KGHSH and CDR2 is LQKENI in the germline V gene. The CDR3 contains 13 residues. DNA of the CDR3: TGTGACAGCTCGCTCGGTTCGGCAAACACCATATATTTT. It translates to CDSSLGSANTIYF.

This clonotype was observed at least ten times. The chain joins TRBV9 to TRBJ2-3; TRBD1 is a possible D gene (6 bases). CDR1 SGDLS and CDR2 YYNGEE come from the germline V gene. V lost 3 bases, J lost 2 bases, and 10 bases lay in between. The CDR3 has 14 amino acids. CDR3 residues: CASSEGHPTDTQYF. DNA for the CDR3: TGTGCCAGCAGCGAGGGACATCCCACAGATACGCAGTATTTT.

This clonotype was recorded many times. The chain combines TRBV4-3 with TRBJ2-5, with unresolved D. The CDR3 has 13 residues. Germline CDR1 is LGHNA and CDR2 is YSLEER. Trimming took 1 base from V and 1 from J, leaving 4 bases between them. CDR3 in amino acids: CASSQGVQETQYF. CDR3 nucleotides: TGCGCCAGCAGCCAAGGGGTCCAAGAGACCCAGTACTTC.

This clonotype showed up just a few times. The chain uses TRBV5-1 and TRBJ1-1; weak D call: TRBD1 (5 bases). Between the trimmed V and J ends, which lost 4 bases and 4 bases, there was a span of 17 bases. Per the germline V gene, CDR1 is SGHRS and CDR2 is YFSETQ. The CDR3 is made up of 15 amino acids. The CDR3 DNA is TGCGCCAGCAGCCCGACGGGACTCATGGGCACTGAAGCTTTCTTT. Protein: CASSPTGLMGTEAFF. The whole variable domain, remainder taken from reference TRBV5-1 and TRBJ1-1, is KAGVTQTPRYLIKTRGQQVTLSCSPISGHRSVSWYQQTPGQGLQFLFEYFSETQRNKGNFPGRFSGRQFSNSRSEMNVSTLELGDSALYLCASSPTGLMGTEAFFGQGTRLTVV.

This clonotype showed up just a few times. This chain's CDR3 is CASSSHGGPHNEQFF. DNA of the CDR3: TGTGCCAGCAGTTCTCATGGGGGACCCCACAATGAGCAGTTCTTC. The gene calls are TRBV12-3 or TRBV12-4 and TRBJ2-1, with D possibly called TRBD1 or TRBD2 (5 bases each). CDR3 size: 15 residues. The germline V and J ends were trimmed by 4 bases and 5 bases, with 15 bases remaining between them.

The sample holds many counts of this clonotype. J is TRBJ1-2 and V is TRBV5-6; 8 bases map to TRBD1. Germline trimming cut 4 bases from V and 2 bases from J; bases unmatched to any gene: 10. Germline V gene lookup returns CDR1 SGHDT and CDR2 YYEEEE. The CDR3 covers 16 residues. The CDR3 region is CASSGGTGSSNYGYTF. In DNA form, the CDR3 reads TGTGCCAGCAGCGGGGGGACAGGCTCTTCGAACTATGGCTACACCTTC.

This clonotype was recorded many times. The chain has TRBV6-2 or TRBV6-3 and TRBJ1-5, with a possible D match to TRBD1 (5 bases). The CDR3 loop spans 12 amino acids. CDR1 is MNHEY and CDR2 is SVGEGT in the germline V gene. V lost 10 bases and J lost 5, with 12 bases in between. Written as DNA, the CDR3 is TGTGCCACAAGGGACGGCGATCAGCCCCAGCATTTT. Translated: CATRDGDQPQHF.

A word on this clonotype: Germline is not matched at one junction end, which may reflect a read error. The gene calls are TRBV20-1 and TRBJ2-7, with a weak D call TRBD2 (6 bases). The germline V gene encodes CDR1 DFQATT and CDR2 SNEGSKA (reference sequence). The CDR3 runs 14 residues. CDR3 sequence (DNA): TGCTGTGCTGATCCTAGCGTCCCTTCCTACGAGCAGTACTTC. Translated, it gives CCADPSVPSYEQYF.

This clonotype was recorded at least ten times. The rearrangement uses TRBV11-3 and TRBJ2-1; 10 bases map to TRBD1. Germline assignment: CDR1 SGHNT and CDR2 YENEEA. The CDR3 runs 17 residues. Unmatched junction bases numbered 10, after V lost 0 bases and J lost 8 bases. Here the CDR3 DNA reads TGTGCCAGCAGCTTAGAGCCAAAGGGACAGGGGAACCATGAGCAGTTCTTC. It specifies CASSLEPKGQGNHEQFF. The variable domain in full, completed from reference TRBV11-3 and TRBJ2-1, reads EAGVVQSPRYKIIEKKQPVAFWCNPISGHNTLYWYLQNLGQGPELLIRYENEEAVDDSQLPKDRFSAERLKGVDSTLKIQPAELGDSAVYLCASSLEPKGQGNHEQFFGPGTRLTVL.

This clonotype was observed a few times. The chain links TRBV5-4 to TRBJ2-2; TRBD1 aligns across 12 bases. The germline V gene has CDR1 SGHNT and CDR2 YYREEE (reference sequence). Trimming removed 6 bases from V and 6 bases from J; junction bases left unmatched: 6. The CDR3 sequence is 15 residues long. CDR3 sequence: CASNPGQGAPGELFF. In nucleotides, the CDR3 is TGTGCCAGCAACCCGGGACAGGGGGCCCCCGGGGAGCTGTTTTTT.

This clonotype has a count of ten or more. V usage is TRBV29-1 and J usage is TRBJ1-2; D is undetermined. Per germline, CDR1 SQVTM and CDR2 ANQGSEA. There are 13 residues in the CDR3. V lost 5 bases and J 3 bases, leaving 13 bases between the germline ends. The chain's CDR3 is CSVWGGSHYGYTF. The CDR3 nucleotides read TGCAGCGTTTGGGGAGGGAGTCACTATGGCTACACCTTC.

This chain joins TRBV27 and TRBJ2-3; D remains ambiguous. This CDR3 contains 14 residues. Germline V gene lookup returns CDR1 MNHEY and CDR2 SMNVEV (reference sequence). V was cut by 6 bases and J by 3 bases, with 13 bases left in between. The CDR3 loop is CASSHRAGTDTQYF. The CDR3 bases are TGTGCCAGCAGCCATAGGGCCGGGACAGATACGCAGTATTTT.

This clonotype came up a few times. This chain joins TRBV12-3 or TRBV12-4 and TRBJ2-5; TRBD1 aligns across 7 bases. Trimming took 2 bases from V and 14 from J; bases not matched to a gene: 8. This CDR3 comprises 12 residues. CDR3 DNA sequence: TGTGCCAGCAGTTTAATAGTCGGGACAGTTTACTTC. Translation: CASSLIVGTVYF.

V gene TRBV6-5 combines with J gene TRBJ1-2; the match to TRBD1 covers 9 bases. Germline loops: CDR1 MNHEY, CDR2 SVGAGI. J lost 5 bases, V lost 2 bases, and 6 bases had no gene match. The CDR3 sequence is 15 residues long. CDR3 in DNA: TGTGCCAGCAGTTACCAGGGACAGGGAGGGTATGGCTACACCTTC. It specifies CASSYQGQGGYGYTF.